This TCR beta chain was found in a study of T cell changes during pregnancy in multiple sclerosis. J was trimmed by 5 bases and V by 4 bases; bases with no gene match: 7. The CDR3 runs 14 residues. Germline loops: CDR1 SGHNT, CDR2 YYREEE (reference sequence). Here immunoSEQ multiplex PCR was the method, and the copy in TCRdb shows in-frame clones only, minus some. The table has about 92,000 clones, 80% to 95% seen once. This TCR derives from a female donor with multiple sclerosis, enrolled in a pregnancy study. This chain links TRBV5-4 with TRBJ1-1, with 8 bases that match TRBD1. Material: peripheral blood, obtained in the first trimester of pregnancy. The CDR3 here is CASSVPGGDTEAFF. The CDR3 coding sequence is TGTGCCAGCAGCGTCCCAGGGGGCGATACTGAAGCTTTCTTT.